This T cell receptor beta chain was retrieved from a study of identical twins. The germline V gene encodes CDR1 PRHDT and CDR2 FYEKMQ (reference sequence). V dropped 5 bases and J dropped 0; count of bases not matched to a gene: 5. CDR3 length: 16 residues. Addition of a universal primer site occurred through template switching, and cDNA carried unique molecular identifiers. Each CDR3 protein gets one entry after TCRdb re-called the 5' RACE reads with MiXCR. The sample holds around 370,000 distinct CDR3 sequences, roughly 9% seen once. This clonotype came up a few times. Antigen specificity is unknown. General study findings and limits: Among beta out-of-frame sequences, excess sharing between twins appeared weaker. When twins shared out-of-frame alpha sequences, those sequences had excess low generation probability.

The material sequenced was naive T cells sorted from blood. The chain couples TRBV13 to TRBJ2-1, with 9 bases that match TRBD2. This sequence originates from a woman in her forties or fifties in good health. CDR3 region: CASSPAGGSSYNEQFF. CDR3 nucleotides: TGTGCCAGCAGCCCCGCGGGGGGGAGCTCCTACAATGAGCAGTTCTTC.